This T cell receptor (beta chain) was identified during a study of PD-L1 blockade in urothelial cancer. Trimming removed 4 bases at V and 3 bases at J, with 15 bases between. This CDR3 is built from 15 residues. The germline V gene encodes CDR1 SGHRS and CDR2 YFSETQ. The method was immunoSEQ multiplex PCR; TCRdb's version includes in-frame clones alone and lacks a portion of them. The data show some 110,000 clones, more than 85% seen once. Documented time point: peripheral blood 6 weeks after treatment start. This receptor was obtained from a man between 60 and 75 years old with urothelial cancer. The sequenced sample was PBMCs, obtained around atezolizumab (anti-PD-L1) treatment. The gene calls are TRBV5-1 and TRBJ2-3; D unclear. The CDR3 region has the DNA TGCGCCAGCAGCCAAATATCCACAGTAACAGATACGCAGTATTTT. It is translated as CASSQISTVTDTQYF.